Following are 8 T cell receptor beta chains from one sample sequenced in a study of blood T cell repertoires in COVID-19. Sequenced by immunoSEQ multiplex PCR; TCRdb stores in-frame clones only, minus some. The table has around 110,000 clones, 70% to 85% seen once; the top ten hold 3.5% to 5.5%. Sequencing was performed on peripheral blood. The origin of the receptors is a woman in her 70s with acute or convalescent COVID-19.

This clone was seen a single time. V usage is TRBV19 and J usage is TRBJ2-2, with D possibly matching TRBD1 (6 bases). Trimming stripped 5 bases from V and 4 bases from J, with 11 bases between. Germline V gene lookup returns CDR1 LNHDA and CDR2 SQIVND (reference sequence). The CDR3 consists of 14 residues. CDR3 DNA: TGTGCCAGTAGTGCAAGGACAGTCACCGGGGAGCTGTTTTTT. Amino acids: CASSARTVTGELFF. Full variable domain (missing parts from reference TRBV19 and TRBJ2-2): DGGITQSPKYLFRKEGQNVTLSCEQNLNHDAMYWYRQDPGQGLRLIYYSQIVNDFQKGDIAEGYSVSREKKESFPLTVTSAQKNPTAFYLCASSARTVTGELFFGEGSRLTVL.

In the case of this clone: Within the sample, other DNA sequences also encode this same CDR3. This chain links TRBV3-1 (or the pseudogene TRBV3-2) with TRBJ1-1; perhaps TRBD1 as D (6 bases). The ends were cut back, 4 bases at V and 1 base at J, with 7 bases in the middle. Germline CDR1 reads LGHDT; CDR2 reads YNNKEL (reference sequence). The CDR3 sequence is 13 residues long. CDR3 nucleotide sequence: TGTGCCAGCAGCCGAGGGGGGAACACTGAAGCTTTCTTT. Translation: CASSRGGNTEAFF.

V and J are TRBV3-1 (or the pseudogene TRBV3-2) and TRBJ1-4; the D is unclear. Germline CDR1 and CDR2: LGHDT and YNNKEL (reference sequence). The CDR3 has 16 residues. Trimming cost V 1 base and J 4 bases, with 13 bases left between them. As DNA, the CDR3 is TGTGCCAGCAGCCAAGTAGGACTCCTGGATAATGAAAAACTGTTTTTT. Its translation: CASSQVGLLDNEKLFF.

CDR3 residues: CASKGQGAFLGTEAFF. The CDR3 DNA sequence: TGTGCCAGCAAGGGACAGGGGGCGTTCTTAGGCACTGAAGCTTTCTTT. The chain recombines TRBV28 with TRBJ1-1; 12 bases agree with TRBD1. V was pared by 7 bases and J by 4 bases, with 10 bases of the junction left unmatched. From germline, CDR1 is MDHEN and CDR2 SYDVKM. The length of the CDR3 is 16 residues.

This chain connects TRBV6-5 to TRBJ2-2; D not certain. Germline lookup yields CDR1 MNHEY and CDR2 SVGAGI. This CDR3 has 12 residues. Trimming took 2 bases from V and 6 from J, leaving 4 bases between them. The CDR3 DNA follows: TGTGCCAGCAGTTACCCTGCCGGGGAGCTGTTTTTT. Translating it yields CASSYPAGELFF.

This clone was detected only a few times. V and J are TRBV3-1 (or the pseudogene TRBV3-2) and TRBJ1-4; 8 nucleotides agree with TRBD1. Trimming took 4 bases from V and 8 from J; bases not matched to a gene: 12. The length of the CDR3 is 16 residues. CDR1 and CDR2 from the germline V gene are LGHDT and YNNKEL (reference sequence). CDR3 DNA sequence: TGTGCCAGCAGCCCGCGTGCAGGGGGCCTGGGGGAAAAACTGTTTTTT. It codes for CASSPRAGGLGEKLFF.

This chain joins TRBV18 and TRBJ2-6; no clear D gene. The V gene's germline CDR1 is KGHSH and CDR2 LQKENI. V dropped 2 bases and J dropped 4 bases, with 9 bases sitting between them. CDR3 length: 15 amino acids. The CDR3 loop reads CASSPAVTGANVLTF. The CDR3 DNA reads TGTGCCAGCTCACCAGCGGTAACCGGGGCCAACGTCCTGACTTTC. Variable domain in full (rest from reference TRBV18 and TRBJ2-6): NAGVMQNPRHLVRRRGQEARLRCSPMKGHSHVYWYRQLPEEGLKFMVYLQKENIIDESGMPKERFSAEFPKEGPSILRIQQVVRGDSAAYFCASSPAVTGANVLTFGAGSRLTVL.

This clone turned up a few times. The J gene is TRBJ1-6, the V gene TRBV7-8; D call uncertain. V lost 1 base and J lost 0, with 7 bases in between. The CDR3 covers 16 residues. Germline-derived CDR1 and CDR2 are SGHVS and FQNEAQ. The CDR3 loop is CASSLGGSSYNSPLHF. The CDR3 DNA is TGTGCCAGCAGCTTAGGAGGAAGCTCCTATAATTCACCCCTCCACTTT.